This TCR beta chain was captured by sequencing in a study of siplizumab effects on memory and regulatory T cells. Note on this clone: Its antigen is still unknown.

Profiled with immunoSEQ multiplex PCR; TCRdb holds only in-frame clones, not every one. The sample gives 90,000 to 120,000 clones, more than 90% of which show up once; around 2.7% is in the top ten. The CDR3 extends over 15 amino acids. Germline CDR1 MNHEY, CDR2 SMNVEV (reference sequence). V trimming: 6 bases; J trimming: 0 bases; junction bases outside the gene matches: 6. Points from the study as a whole: There was no confirmation of the suppressive function of proliferating Tregs from siplizumab cultures. Just a small share of alloreactive clones was traced back to unstimulated subsets. There appeared to be greater diversity in naive T cells than in memory cells, and naive T cells seemed major contributors to the alloresponse.

This rearrangement joins TRBV27 to TRBJ2-7; 9 bases agree with TRBD2. The material sequenced was CD4+ T cells sorted from blood. The clonotype originates from a human donor in good health. Some clones in this sample may be carry-over from other donors' samples. The chain's CDR3 is CASRDRGGASYEQYF. The CDR3 nucleotides read TGTGCCAGCAGGGACCGCGGGGGGGCCTCCTACGAGCAGTACTTC.